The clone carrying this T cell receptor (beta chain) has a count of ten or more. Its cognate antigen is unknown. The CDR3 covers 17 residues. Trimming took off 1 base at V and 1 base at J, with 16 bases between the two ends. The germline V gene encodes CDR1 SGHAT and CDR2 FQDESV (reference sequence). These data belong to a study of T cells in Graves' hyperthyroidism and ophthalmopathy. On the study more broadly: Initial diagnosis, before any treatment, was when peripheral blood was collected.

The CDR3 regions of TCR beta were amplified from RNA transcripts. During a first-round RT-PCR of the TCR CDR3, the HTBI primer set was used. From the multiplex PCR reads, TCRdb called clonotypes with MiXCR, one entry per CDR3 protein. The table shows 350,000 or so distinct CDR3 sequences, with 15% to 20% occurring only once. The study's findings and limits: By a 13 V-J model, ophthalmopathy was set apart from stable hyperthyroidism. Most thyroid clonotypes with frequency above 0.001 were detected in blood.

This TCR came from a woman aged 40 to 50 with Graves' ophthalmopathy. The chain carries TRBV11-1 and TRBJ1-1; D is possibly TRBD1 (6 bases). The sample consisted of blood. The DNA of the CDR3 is TGTGCCAGCAGCTTAGAGTTCTGGGGGCAAGAGAACACTGAAGCTTTCTTT. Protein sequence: CASSLEFWGQENTEAFF. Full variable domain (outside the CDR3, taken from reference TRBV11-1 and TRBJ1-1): EAEVAQSPRYKITEKSQAVAFWCDPISGHATLYWYRQILGQGPELLVQFQDESVVDDSQLPKDRFSAERLKGVDSTLKIQPAELGDSAMYLCASSLEFWGQENTEAFFGQGTRLTVV.